The clone carrying this T cell receptor (beta chain) was detected a few times. In the source study's methods: Reference gene primer amplification in the assay estimated nucleated cell counts. Data came from immunoSEQ multiplex PCR; TCRdb stores just in-frame clones and leaves some out. V and J calls and clone size come straight from that table; D and trimming were deduced from the DNA. This table has under 200,000 clones, over 80% appearing once. Germline CDR1 MDHEN, CDR2 SYDVKM. Germline trimming cut 4 bases from V and 14 bases from J; bases unmatched to any gene: 7. There are 11 residues in the CDR3. The record originates from a study of blood T cell repertoires in COVID-19. Study-level information: COVID-19 samples from acute and convalescent phases originated in the United States, Italy and Spain. From T cells, B-cell-depleted T cells, or PBMCs came the material, which was cDNA or gDNA.

The sequenced sample was peripheral blood. This sequence originates from a woman aged 60-75 years with acute or convalescent COVID-19. V gene TRBV28 combines with J gene TRBJ1-2; 7 nucleotides match TRBD1. In DNA form, the CDR3 reads TGTGCCAGCAGTTCTCGGGACAGAGAGACCTTC. Translated, it gives CASSSRDRETF.